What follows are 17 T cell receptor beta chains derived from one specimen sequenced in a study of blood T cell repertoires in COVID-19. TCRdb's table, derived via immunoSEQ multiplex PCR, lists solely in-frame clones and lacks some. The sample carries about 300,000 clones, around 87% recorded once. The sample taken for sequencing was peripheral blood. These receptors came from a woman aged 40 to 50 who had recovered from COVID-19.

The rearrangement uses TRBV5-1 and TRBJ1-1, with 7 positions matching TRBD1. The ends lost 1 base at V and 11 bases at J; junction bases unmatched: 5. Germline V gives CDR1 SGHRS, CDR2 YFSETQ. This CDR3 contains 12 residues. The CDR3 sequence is CASSLRDSQAFF. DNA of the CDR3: TGCGCCAGCAGCTTGAGGGACAGTCAGGCTTTCTTT.

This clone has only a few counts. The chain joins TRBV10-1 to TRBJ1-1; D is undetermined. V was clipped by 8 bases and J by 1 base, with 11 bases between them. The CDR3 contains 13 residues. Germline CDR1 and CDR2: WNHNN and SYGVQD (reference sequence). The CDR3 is CASSRSRNTEAFF. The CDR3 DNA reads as TGCGCCAGCTCCCGGAGCCGGAACACTGAAGCTTTCTTT.

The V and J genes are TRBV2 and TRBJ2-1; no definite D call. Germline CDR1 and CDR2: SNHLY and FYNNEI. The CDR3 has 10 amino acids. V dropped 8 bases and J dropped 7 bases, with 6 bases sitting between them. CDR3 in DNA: TGTGCCAGCTCGAGGAATGAGCAGTTCTTC. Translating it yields CASSRNEQFF.

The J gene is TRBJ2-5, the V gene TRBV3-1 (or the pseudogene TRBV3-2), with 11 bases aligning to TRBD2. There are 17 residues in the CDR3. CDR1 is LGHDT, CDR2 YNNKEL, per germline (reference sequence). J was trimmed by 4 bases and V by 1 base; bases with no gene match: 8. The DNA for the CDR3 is TGTGCCAGCAGCCAAGGTGTAGCGGGGGGGTTCGTAGAGACCCAGTACTTC. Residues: CASSQGVAGGFVETQYF.

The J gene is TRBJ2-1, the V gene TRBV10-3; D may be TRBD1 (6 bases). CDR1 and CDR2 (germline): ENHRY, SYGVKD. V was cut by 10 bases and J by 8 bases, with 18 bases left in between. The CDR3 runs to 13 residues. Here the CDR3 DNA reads TGTGCCAGCCAGGGACAATCGGTGGATGAGCAGTTCTTC. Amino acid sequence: CASQGQSVDEQFF.

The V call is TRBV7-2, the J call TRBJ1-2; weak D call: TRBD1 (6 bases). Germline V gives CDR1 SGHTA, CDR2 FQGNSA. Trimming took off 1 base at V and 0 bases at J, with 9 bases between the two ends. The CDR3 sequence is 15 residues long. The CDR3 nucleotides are TGTGCCAGCAGCTTAGTAGGGGGAGCTAACTATGGCTACACCTTC. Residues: CASSLVGGANYGYTF.

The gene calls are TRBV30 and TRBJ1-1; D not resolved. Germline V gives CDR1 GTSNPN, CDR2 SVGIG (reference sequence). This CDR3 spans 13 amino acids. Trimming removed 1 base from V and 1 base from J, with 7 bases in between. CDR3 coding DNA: TGTGCCTGGAGTGCTGTTTGGAACACTGAAGCTTTCTTT. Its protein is CAWSAVWNTEAFF.

The chain's CDR3 is CASSIAGTGRDTQYF. CDR3 bases: TGTGCCAGCAGTATCGCGGGGACAGGGCGCGATACGCAGTATTTT. V gene TRBV27 combines with J gene TRBJ2-3; 9 nucleotides align to TRBD1. CDR3 length: 15 residues. The V segment lost 5 bases and the J segment 6 bases; nucleotides outside the gene matches: 9. Germline V gene data show CDR1 as MNHEY and CDR2 as SMNVEV (reference sequence).

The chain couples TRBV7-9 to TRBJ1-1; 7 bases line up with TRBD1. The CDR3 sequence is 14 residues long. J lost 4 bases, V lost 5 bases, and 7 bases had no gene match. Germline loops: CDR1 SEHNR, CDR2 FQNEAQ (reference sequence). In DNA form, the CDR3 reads TGTGCCAGCAGCGCCACAGGGGCAGGCACTGAAGCTTTCTTT. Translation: CASSATGAGTEAFF.

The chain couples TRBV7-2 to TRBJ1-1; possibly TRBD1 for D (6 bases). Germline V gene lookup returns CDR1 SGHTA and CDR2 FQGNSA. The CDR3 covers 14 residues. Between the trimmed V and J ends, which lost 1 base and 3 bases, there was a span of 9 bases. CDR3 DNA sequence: TGTGCCAGCAGCTTAGTGGGGGCGCACACTGAAGCTTTCTTT. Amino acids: CASSLVGAHTEAFF. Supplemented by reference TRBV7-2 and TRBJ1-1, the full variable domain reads GAGVSQSPSNKVTEKGKDVELRCDPISGHTALYWYRQSLGQGLEFLIYFQGNSAPDKSGLPSDRFSAERTGGSVSTLTIQRTQQEDSAVYLCASSLVGAHTEAFFGQGTRLTVV.

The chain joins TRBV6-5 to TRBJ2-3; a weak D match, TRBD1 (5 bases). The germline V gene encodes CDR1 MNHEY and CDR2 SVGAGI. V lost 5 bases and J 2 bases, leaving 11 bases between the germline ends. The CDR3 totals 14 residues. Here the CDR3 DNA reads TGTGCCAGCAGTACAGGACGTATCACAGATACGCAGTATTTT. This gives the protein CASSTGRITDTQYF.

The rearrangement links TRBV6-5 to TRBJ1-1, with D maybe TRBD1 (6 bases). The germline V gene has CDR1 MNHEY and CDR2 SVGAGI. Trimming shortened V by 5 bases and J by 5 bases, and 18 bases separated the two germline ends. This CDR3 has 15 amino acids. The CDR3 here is CASSPWGHPGTEAFF. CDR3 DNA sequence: TGTGCCAGCAGTCCCTGGGGACACCCGGGGACTGAAGCTTTCTTT.

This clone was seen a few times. DNA for the CDR3: TGTGCCAGCAGCCGGACAGGGAGCTCCTACGAGCAGTACTTC. Protein sequence: CASSRTGSSYEQYF. The rearrangement uses TRBV3-1 (or the pseudogene TRBV3-2) and TRBJ2-7; 8 bases fit TRBD1. The germline gives CDR1 LGHDT, CDR2 YNNKEL (reference sequence). V shed 4 bases, J shed 0 bases, and the junction held 2 bases outside the gene matches. The CDR3 sequence is 14 residues long.

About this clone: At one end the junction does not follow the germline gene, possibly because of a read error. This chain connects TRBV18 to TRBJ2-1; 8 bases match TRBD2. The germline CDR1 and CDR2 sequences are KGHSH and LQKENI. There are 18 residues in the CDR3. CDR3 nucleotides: TGCCCCCCCCCACGACGGGGGGGGGCCCTGAGCTCCTACAATGAGCAGTTCTTC. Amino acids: CPPPRRGGALSSYNEQFF.

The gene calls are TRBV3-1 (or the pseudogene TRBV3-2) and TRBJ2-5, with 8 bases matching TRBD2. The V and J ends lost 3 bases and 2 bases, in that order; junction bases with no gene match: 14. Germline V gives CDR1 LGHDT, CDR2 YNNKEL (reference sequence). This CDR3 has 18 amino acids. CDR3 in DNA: TGTGCCAGCAGCCAGGGTAATAGCGGGGACGGGAGACAAGAGACCCAGTACTTC. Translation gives CASSQGNSGDGRQETQYF.

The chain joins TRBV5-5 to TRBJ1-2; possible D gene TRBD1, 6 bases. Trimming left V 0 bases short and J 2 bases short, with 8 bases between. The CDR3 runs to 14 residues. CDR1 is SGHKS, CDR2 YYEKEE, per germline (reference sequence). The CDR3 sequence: CASSLDRANYGYTF. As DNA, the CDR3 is TGTGCCAGCAGCTTGGACAGGGCCAACTATGGCTACACCTTC. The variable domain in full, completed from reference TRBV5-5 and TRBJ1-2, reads DAGVTQSPTHLIKTRGQQVTLRCSPISGHKSVSWYQQVLGQGPQFIFQYYEKEERGRGNFPDRFSARQFPNYSSELNVNALLLGDSALYLCASSLDRANYGYTFGSGTRLTVV.

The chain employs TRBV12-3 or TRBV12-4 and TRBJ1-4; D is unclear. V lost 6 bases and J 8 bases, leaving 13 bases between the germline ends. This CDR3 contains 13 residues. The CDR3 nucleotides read TGTGCCAGCAGGAGGACTAGGGAGGAAAAACTGTTTTTT. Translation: CASRRTREEKLFF.